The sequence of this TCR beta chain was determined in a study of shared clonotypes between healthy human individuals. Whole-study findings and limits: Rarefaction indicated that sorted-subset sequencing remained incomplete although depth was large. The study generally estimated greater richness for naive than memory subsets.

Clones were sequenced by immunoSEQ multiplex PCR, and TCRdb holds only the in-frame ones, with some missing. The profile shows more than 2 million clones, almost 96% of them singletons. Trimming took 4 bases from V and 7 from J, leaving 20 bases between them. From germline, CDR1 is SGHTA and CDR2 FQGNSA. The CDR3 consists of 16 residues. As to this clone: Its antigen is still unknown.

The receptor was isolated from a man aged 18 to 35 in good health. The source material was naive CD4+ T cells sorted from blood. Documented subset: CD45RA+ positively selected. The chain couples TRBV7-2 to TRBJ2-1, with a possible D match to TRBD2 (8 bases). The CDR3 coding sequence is TGTGCCAGCAGCTCGCGGACAGGACTAGCTCAAAATGAGCAGTTCTTC. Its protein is CASSSRTGLAQNEQFF.